This T cell receptor (beta chain) came from a study of high-grade serous ovarian cancer treatment subgroups. Tumor tissue was taken before any definitive surgery or chemotherapy was given. Trimming took 2 bases from V and 2 from J, leaving 10 bases between them. Germline V CDR1 and CDR2: SGDLS, YYNGEE. The CDR3 contains 14 residues. This clone turned up a few times. TCRdb's table, derived via immunoSEQ multiplex PCR, lists solely in-frame clones and lacks some. The data contain about 28,000 clones, around 84% of them singletons. This sequence originates from a human donor with high-grade serous ovarian cancer. Sample: tumor tissue. The chain employs TRBV9 and TRBJ1-2; D ambiguous. The CDR3: CASSVLSSNYGYTF. Here the CDR3 DNA reads TGTGCCAGCAGCGTCCTAAGTTCGAACTATGGCTACACCTTC.